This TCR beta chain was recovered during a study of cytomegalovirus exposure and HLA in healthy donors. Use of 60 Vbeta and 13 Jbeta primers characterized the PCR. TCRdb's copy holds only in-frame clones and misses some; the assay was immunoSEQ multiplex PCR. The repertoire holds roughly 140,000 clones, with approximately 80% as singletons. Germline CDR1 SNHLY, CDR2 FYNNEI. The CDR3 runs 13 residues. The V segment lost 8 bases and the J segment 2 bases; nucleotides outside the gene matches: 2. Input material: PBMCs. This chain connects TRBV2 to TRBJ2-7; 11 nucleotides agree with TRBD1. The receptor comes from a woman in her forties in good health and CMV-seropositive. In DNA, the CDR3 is TGTGCCAGCGGGGGACAGGGGGCCTACGAGCAGTACTTC. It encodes CASGGQGAYEQYF. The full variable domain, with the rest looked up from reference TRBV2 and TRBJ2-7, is EPEVTQTPSHQVTQMGQEVILRCVPISNHLYFYWYRQILGQKVEFLVSFYNNEISEKSEIFDDQFSVERPDGSNFTLKIRSTKLEDSAMYFCASGGQGAYEQYFGPGTRLTVT.